This is a list of T cell receptor beta chains from one sample in a study of shared clonotypes between healthy human individuals. Some clones are missing from TCRdb's copy, which holds only in-frame ones; the method was immunoSEQ multiplex PCR. The sample contains more than 2 million clones, 85% to 95% of which appear only once. The sequencing sample was made of naive CD4+ T cells sorted from blood. The receptor set was obtained from a young man in good health. The CDR3 runs from the conserved cysteine through the conserved F or W.

TRBV5-4	TRBJ2-2	CASSLESQGPRGGELFF
TRBV5-4	TRBJ2-7	CASSLSVAGAYEQYF
TRBV18	TRBJ2-3	CASSQVTASTDTQYF
TRBV2	TRBJ2-7	CASSVEAVADEQYF
TRBV5-6	TRBJ2-5	CASSLDREKQYF
TRBV12-5	TRBJ2-2	CASGLVLGANTGELFF
TRBV30	TRBJ1-2	CAWRRDINYGYTF
TRBV6-5	TRBJ2-7	CASSHGSSYEQYF
TRBV30	TRBJ1-6	CAYYPRRDSPLHF
TRBV28	TRBJ2-5	CASSSLGLGRGETQYF
TRBV19	TRBJ1-1	CASSIFGVGEAFF
TRBV10-2	TRBJ2-7	CATWRAIDEQYF
TRBV30	TRBJ1-4	CACREPGEKLFF
TRBV9	TRBJ2-1	CASSVALGYEQFF
TRBV28	TRBJ1-1	CASKSTPNTEAFF
TRBV5-1	TRBJ1-2	CASSFRTVDYGYTF
TRBV7-9	TRBJ2-1	CASSRIAKQGAPYNEQFF
TRBV9	TRBJ1-3	CASSGLAGNTIYF
TRBV6-6	TRBJ1-5	CATKDRSDNQPQHF
TRBV10-3	TRBJ2-7	CAISERQGAYEQYF
TRBV5-4	TRBJ2-2	CASSLGSRGGTGELFF
TRBV5-1	TRBJ2-5	CASNLQGGQETQYF
TRBV10-3	TRBJ2-5	CATLSGTGGIETQYF
TRBV5-4	TRBJ2-5	CASYSSGGGETQYF
TRBV6-5	TRBJ1-4	CASSRKVDEKLFF
TRBV7-2	TRBJ1-6	CASSLEATARSYNSPLHF
TRBV5-1	TRBJ1-2	CASSLEATGSGYTF
TRBV5-1	TRBJ2-7	CASSFRTGGSDEQYF
TRBV15	TRBJ2-5	CATSRDISPGGRGETQYF
TRBV15	TRBJ2-7	CATRLQGVSYEQYF
TRBV25-1	TRBJ1-6	CASSLTGGNSPLHF
TRBV6-1	TRBJ1-4	CASNRQLGTNEKLFF
TRBV10-3	TRBJ1-2	CAISDSQAADGYTF
TRBV5-1	TRBJ2-7	CASSRDRGLYEQYF
TRBV13	TRBJ1-6	CASSGGQINSYNSPLHF
TRBV5-4	TRBJ2-2	CASSPLDRDTGELFF
TRBV7-9	TRBJ1-6	CASATGGDNSPLHF
TRBV5-1	TRBJ2-5	CASSLMYQETQYF
TRBV30	TRBJ1-5	CAWGSDLNQPQHF
TRBV5-4	TRBJ2-2	CASSPQQGATTGELFF
TRBV7-2	TRBJ2-7	CASRTRVGEQYF
TRBV7-9	TRBJ2-7	CASSPRDYYEQYF
TRBV28	TRBJ2-5	CASRGPGPETQYF
TRBV10-3	TRBJ2-1	CAISEVASGNNEQFF
TRBV5-6	TRBJ2-7	CASSYTGEYSYEQYF